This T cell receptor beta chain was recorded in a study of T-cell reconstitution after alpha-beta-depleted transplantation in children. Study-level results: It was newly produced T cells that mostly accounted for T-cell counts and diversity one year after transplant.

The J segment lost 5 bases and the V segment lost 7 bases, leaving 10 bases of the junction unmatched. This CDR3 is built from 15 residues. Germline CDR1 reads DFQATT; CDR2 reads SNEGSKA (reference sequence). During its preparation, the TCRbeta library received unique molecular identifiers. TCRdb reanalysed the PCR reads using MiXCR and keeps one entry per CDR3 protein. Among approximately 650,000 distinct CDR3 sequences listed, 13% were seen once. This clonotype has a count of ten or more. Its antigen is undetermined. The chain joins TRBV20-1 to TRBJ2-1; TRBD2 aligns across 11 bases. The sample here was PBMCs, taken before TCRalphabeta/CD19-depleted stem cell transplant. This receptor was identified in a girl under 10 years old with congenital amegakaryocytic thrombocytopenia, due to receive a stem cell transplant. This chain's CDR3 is CSVRTSGLADNEQFF. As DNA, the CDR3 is TGCAGTGTTAGGACTTCGGGACTAGCGGACAATGAGCAGTTCTTC.